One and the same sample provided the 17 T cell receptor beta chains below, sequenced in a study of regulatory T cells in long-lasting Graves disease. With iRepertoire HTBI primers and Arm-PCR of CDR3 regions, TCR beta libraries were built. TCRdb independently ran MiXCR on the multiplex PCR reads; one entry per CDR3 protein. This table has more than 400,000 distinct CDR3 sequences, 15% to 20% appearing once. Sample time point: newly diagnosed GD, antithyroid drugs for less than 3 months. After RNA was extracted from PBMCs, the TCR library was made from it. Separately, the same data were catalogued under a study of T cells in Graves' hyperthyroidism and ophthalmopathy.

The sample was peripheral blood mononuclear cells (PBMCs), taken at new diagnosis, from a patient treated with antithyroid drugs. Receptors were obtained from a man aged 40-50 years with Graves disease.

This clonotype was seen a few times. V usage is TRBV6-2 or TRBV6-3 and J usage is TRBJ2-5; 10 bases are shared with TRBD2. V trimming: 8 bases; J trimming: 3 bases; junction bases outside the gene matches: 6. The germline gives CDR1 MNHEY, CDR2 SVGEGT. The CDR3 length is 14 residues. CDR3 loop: CASRISGREETQYF. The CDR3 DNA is TGTGCCAGCCGAATAAGCGGGAGGGAAGAGACCCAGTACTTC.

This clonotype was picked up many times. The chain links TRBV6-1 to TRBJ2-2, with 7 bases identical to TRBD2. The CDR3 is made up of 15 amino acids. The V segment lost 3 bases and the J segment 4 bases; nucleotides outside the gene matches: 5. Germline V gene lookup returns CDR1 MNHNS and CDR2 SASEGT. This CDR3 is CASSDGPSGTGELFF. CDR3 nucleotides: TGTGCCAGCAGTGATGGTCCTAGCGGCACCGGGGAGCTGTTTTTT.

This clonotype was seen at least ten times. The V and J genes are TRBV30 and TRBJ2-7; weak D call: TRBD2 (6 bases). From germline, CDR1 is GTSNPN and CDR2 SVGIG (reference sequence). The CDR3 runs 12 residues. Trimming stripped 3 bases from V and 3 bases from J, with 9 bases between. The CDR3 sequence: CAWRGGFYEQYF. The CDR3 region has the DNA TGTGCCTGGAGAGGAGGGTTCTACGAGCAGTACTTC.

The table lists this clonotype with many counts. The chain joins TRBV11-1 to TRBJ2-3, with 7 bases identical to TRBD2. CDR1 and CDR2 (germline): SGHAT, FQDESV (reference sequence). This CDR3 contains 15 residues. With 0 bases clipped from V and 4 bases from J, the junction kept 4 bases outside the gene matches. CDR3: CASSLARERSDTQYF. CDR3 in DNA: TGTGCCAGCAGCTTAGCGCGGGAGAGGTCAGATACGCAGTATTTT.

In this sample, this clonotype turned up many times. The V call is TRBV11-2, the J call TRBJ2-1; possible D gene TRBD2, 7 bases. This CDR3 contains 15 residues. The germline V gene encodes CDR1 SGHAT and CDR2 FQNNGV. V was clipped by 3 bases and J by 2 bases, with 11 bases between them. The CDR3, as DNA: TGTGCCAGCAGCTTTGAGGGGGGGCCCTACAATGAGCAGTTCTTC. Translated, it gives CASSFEGGPYNEQFF.

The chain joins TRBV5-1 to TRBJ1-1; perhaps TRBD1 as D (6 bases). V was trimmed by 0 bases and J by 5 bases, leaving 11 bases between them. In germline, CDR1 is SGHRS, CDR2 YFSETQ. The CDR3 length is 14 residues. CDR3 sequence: CASSLGGGFTEAFF. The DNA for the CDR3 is TGCGCCAGCAGCTTGGGAGGGGGTTTTACTGAAGCTTTCTTT.

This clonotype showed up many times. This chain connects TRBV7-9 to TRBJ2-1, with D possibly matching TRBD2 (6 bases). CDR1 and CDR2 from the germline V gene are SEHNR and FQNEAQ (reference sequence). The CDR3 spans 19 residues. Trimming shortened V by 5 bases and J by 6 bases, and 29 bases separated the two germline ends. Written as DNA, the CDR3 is TGTGCCAGCAGCCTATTAGGGTGGAGGGTCGAAGGTGTTGGCAATGAGCAGTTCTTC. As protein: CASSLLGWRVEGVGNEQFF. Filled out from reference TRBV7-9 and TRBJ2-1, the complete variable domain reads DTGVSQNPRHKITKRGQNVTFRCDPISEHNRLYWYRQTLGQGPEFLTYFQNEAQLEKSRLLSDRFSAERPKGSFSTLEIQRTEQGDSAMYLCASSLLGWRVEGVGNEQFFGPGTRLTVL.

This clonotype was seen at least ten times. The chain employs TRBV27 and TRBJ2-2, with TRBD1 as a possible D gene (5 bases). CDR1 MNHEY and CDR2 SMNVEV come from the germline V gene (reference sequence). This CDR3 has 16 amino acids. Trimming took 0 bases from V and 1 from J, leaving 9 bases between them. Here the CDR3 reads CASSLSRQMNTGELFF. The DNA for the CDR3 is TGTGCCAGCAGTTTATCGCGACAGATGAACACCGGGGAGCTGTTTTTT.

CDR3 sequence: CASSYQPPGAMNTEAFF. CDR3 DNA: TGTGCCAGCAGTTACCAACCCCCGGGGGCCATGAACACTGAAGCTTTCTTT. The chain combines TRBV6-2 or TRBV6-3 with TRBJ1-1; maybe TRBD1 (6 bases). From germline, CDR1 is MNHEY and CDR2 SVGEGT. Trimming shortened V by 2 bases and J by 0 bases, and 16 bases separated the two germline ends. This CDR3 contains 17 residues.

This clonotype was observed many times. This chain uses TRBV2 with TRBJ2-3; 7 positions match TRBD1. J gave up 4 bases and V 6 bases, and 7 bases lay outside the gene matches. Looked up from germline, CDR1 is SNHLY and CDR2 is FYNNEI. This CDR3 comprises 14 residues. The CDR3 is CASSRQGPPDTQYF. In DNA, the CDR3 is TGTGCCAGCAGCCGACAGGGCCCCCCAGATACGCAGTATTTT.

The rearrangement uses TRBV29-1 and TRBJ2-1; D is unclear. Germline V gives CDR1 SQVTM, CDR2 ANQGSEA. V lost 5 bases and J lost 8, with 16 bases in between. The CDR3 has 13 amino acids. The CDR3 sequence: CSVLGAVWDEQFF. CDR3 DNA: TGCAGCGTTCTGGGCGCGGTGTGGGATGAGCAGTTCTTC.

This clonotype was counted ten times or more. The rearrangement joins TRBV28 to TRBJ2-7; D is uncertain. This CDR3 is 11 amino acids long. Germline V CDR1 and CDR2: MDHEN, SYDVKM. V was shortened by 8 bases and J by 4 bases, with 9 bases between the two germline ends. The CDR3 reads CASGYPYEQYF. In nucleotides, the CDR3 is TGTGCCAGCGGCTATCCTTACGAGCAGTACTTC.

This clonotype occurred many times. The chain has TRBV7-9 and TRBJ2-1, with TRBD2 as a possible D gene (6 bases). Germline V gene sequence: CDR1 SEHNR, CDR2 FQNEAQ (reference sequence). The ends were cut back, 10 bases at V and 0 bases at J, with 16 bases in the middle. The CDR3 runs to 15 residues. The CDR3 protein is CATLRRESSYNEQFF. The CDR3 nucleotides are TGTGCCACCCTTAGGCGGGAAAGCTCCTACAATGAGCAGTTCTTC.

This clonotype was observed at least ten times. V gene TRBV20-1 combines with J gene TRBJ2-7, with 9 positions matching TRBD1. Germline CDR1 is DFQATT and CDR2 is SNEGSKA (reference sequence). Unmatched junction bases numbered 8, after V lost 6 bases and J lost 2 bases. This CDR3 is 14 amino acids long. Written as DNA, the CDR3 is TGCAGTGCCCGGGGGACAGGGACGCCCTACGAGCAGTACTTC. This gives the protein CSARGTGTPYEQYF.

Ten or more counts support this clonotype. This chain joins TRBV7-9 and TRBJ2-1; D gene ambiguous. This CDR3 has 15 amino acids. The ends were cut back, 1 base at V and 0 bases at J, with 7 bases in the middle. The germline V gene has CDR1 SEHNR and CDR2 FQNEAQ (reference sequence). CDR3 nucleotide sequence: TGTGCCAGCAGCTTAGGCTCGAGCTCCTACAATGAGCAGTTCTTC. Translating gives CASSLGSSSYNEQFF.

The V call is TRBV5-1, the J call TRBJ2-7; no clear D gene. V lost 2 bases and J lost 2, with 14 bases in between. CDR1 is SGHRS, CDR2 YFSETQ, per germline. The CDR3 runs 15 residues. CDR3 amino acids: CASSFGLEEAYEQYF. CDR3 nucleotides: TGCGCCAGCAGCTTCGGCCTAGAGGAAGCCTACGAGCAGTACTTC.

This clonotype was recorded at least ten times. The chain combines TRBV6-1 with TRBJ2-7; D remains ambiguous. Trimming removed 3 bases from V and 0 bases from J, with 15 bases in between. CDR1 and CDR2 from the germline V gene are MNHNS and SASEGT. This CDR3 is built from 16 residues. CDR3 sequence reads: CASSERAPGLSYEQYF. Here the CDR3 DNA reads TGTGCCAGCAGTGAGAGAGCCCCTGGCCTCTCCTACGAGCAGTACTTC.